This T cell receptor beta chain was captured by sequencing in a study of blood T cells in healthy people across ages. Study outcomes and limitations: Because sorting was not performed, PBMCs prevented conclusive naive versus antigen-experienced comparison.

Per sample, extraction of total RNA gave at least 5.5 micrograms in every case. Points on this clonotype: The antigen is not known.

Next came a second PCR, run for about 7 to 11 cycles, which used a sample-barcoded 5' primer along with a J-beta primer mix. TCRdb processed the 5' RACE reads anew with MiXCR; each CDR3 protein has one entry. The sample gives about 770,000 distinct CDR3 sequences, around two fifths of which show up once; 15% to 25% is in the top ten. This TCR derives from a man aged 60 to 75 in good health. The specimen was blood.

The CDR3 loop reads CASSALTSGGYNEQFF. CDR3 in DNA: TGTGCCAGCAGCGCCCTGACTAGCGGGGGGTACAATGAGCAGTTCTTC. The rearrangement links TRBV9 to TRBJ2-1; the match to TRBD2 covers 13 bases. This CDR3 has 16 amino acids. The V and J ends lost 3 bases and 4 bases, in that order; junction bases with no gene match: 4. Germline CDR1 is SGDLS and CDR2 is YYNGEE.